The 30 T cell receptor beta chains below all came from one sample that was sequenced in a study of shared clonotypes between healthy human individuals. This table comes from immunoSEQ multiplex PCR, and its TCRdb copy is limited to in-frame clones, with some not included. The repertoire consists of around 480,000 clones, with about 75% occurring once and the leading ten covering around 13%. The sequenced sample consisted of PBMCs. These receptor sequences come from a woman in her forties in good health. Some clones in this sample may be carry-over from other donors' samples.

The chain carries TRBV7-3 and TRBJ2-1; TRBD2 aligns across 10 bases. CDR3 length: 17 residues. The germline gives CDR1 SGHTA, CDR2 FQGTGA. Trimming cost V 0 bases and J 8 bases; bases outside gene matches: 10. The CDR3 DNA reads TGTGCCAGCAGCTTAACGGCGAGCGGGAGGGTGGGGTATGAGCAGTTCTTC. This codes for CASSLTASGRVGYEQFF.

The chain links TRBV28 to TRBJ2-1, with 7 nucleotides matching TRBD1. Trimming removed 2 bases from V and 8 bases from J; junction bases left unmatched: 12. Germline V gene lookup returns CDR1 MDHEN and CDR2 SYDVKM. This CDR3 has 16 amino acids. CDR3 sequence reads: CASSLTPYYRGDEQFF. CDR3 DNA: TGTGCCAGCAGTTTAACCCCTTACTACAGGGGCGATGAGCAGTTCTTC.

The chain links TRBV5-1 to TRBJ1-2; D uncertain. V dropped 0 bases and J dropped 7 bases, with 13 bases sitting between them. CDR3 length: 14 residues. Germline lookup yields CDR1 SGHRS and CDR2 YFSETQ. The CDR3 sequence is CASSLGTVVRGYTF. CDR3 DNA: TGCGCCAGCAGCTTGGGGACGGTGGTACGTGGCTACACCTTC.

V is TRBV10-3 and J is TRBJ2-6; 13 bases are a match to TRBD2. Trimming at V came to 2 bases and at J to 4 bases, leaving 5 bases not matched to a gene. Per germline, CDR1 ENHRY and CDR2 SYGVKD. The CDR3 runs 18 residues. The CDR3, as DNA: TGTGCCATCAGTGAGGGACTAGCGGGAGTGCGGGGGGCCAACGTCCTGACTTTC. Translating it yields CAISEGLAGVRGANVLTF.

The chain couples TRBV10-2 to TRBJ2-3; D may correspond to TRBD1 or TRBD2 (5 bases each). V lost 7 bases and J lost 1, with 12 bases in between. The germline V gene has CDR1 WSHSY and CDR2 SAAADI. The CDR3 is 14 amino acids. CDR3 sequence reads: CASKGSIRTDTQYF. The CDR3 DNA follows: TGCGCCAGCAAGGGGAGTATACGCACAGATACGCAGTATTTT.

The CDR3 sequence: CASSFLAEGRNEQFF. The CDR3 DNA sequence: TGTGCCAGCAGTTTTCTAGCGGAAGGGCGAAATGAGCAGTTCTTC. This chain links TRBV28 with TRBJ2-1; 7 bases are shared with TRBD2. Germline-derived CDR1 and CDR2 are MDHEN and SYDVKM. J lost 7 bases, V lost 3 bases, and 9 bases had no gene match. The CDR3 has 15 residues.

This clone was recorded a few times. The chain recombines TRBV7-7 with TRBJ2-5, with 8 bases aligning to TRBD2. The germline V gene has CDR1 SSHAT and CDR2 FNYEAQ (reference sequence). The CDR3 runs to 14 residues. Trimming took 4 bases from V and 5 from J; bases not matched to a gene: 6. The CDR3 region has the DNA TGTGCCAGCAGCTCCGGGACTAGGGGGGAGACCCAGTACTTC. It translates to CASSSGTRGETQYF.

J is TRBJ1-5 and V is TRBV7-2; D is ambiguous. This CDR3 is built from 13 residues. The germline V and J ends were trimmed by 0 bases and 6 bases, with 6 bases remaining between them. CDR1 and CDR2 (germline): SGHTA, FQGNSA. CDR3 sequence: CASSLAHSQPQHF. The CDR3 DNA reads TGTGCCAGCAGCTTAGCGCACTCTCAGCCCCAGCATTTT. Together with reference TRBV7-2 and TRBJ1-5, the CDR3 gives the full variable domain: GAGVSQSPSNKVTEKGKDVELRCDPISGHTALYWYRQSLGQGLEFLIYFQGNSAPDKSGLPSDRFSAERTGGSVSTLTIQRTQQEDSAVYLCASSLAHSQPQHFGDGTRLSIL.

Many counts were recorded for this clone. V gene TRBV19 combines with J gene TRBJ1-2; unclear D gene. This CDR3 region has 16 residues. Trimming shortened V by 5 bases and J by 0 bases, and 16 bases separated the two germline ends. CDR1 and CDR2 (germline): LNHDA, SQIVND (reference sequence). DNA of the CDR3: TGTGCCAGTAGTGATGCTCGGGTGGGCGCTAACTATGGCTACACCTTC. This translates into CASSDARVGANYGYTF.

The chain recombines TRBV5-1 with TRBJ1-4, with 8 bases aligning to TRBD1. Trimming cost V 4 bases and J 8 bases; bases outside gene matches: 4. Germline assignment: CDR1 SGHRS and CDR2 YFSETQ. CDR3 length: 13 amino acids. CDR3 region: CASSVDRGEKLFF. Written as DNA, the CDR3 is TGCGCCAGCAGCGTCGACAGGGGAGAAAAACTGTTTTTT.

The chain employs TRBV6-5 and TRBJ2-3, with D tentatively TRBD1 (6 bases). The CDR3 is made up of 16 amino acids. V was shortened by 0 bases and J by 2 bases, with 12 bases between the two germline ends. Looked up from germline, CDR1 is MNHEY and CDR2 is SVGAGI. CDR3 bases: TGTGCCAGCAGTTACTCGGCAGGGGCGGACACAGATACGCAGTATTTT. This sequence encodes CASSYSAGADTDTQYF.

This clone was detected only once. The J gene is TRBJ2-7, the V gene TRBV10-3; the match to TRBD2 covers 9 bases. The CDR3 has 15 residues. Germline loops: CDR1 ENHRY, CDR2 SYGVKD. J gave up 0 bases and V 5 bases, and 5 bases lay outside the gene matches. CDR3 region: CAISRLAASSYEQYF. The DNA of the CDR3 is TGTGCCATCAGTCGACTAGCGGCAAGCTCCTACGAGCAGTACTTC.

The chain couples TRBV28 to TRBJ1-3; 11 nucleotides match TRBD1. The ends lost 5 bases at V and 3 bases at J; junction bases unmatched: 6. The CDR3 consists of 16 residues. CDR1 MDHEN and CDR2 SYDVKM come from the germline V gene. The CDR3 protein is CASSTTGTGGGNTIYF. The CDR3 DNA reads TGTGCCAGCAGTACAACCGGGACAGGGGGTGGAAACACCATATATTTT.

This clone was observed a single time. The CDR3: CASSADWSSYNEQFF. CDR3 bases: TGTGCCAGCAGCGCTGACTGGAGCTCCTACAATGAGCAGTTCTTC. The chain is built from TRBV6-5 and TRBJ2-1; no definite D call. The CDR3 covers 15 residues. CDR1 and CDR2 from the germline V gene are MNHEY and SVGAGI. The V gene lost 6 bases and the J gene lost 0 bases, with 12 bases spanning the gap.

This clone occurred once. The V gene is TRBV12-5, the J gene TRBJ2-3, with 12 bases identical to TRBD2. Germline V gene data show CDR1 as LGHNT and CDR2 as FRNRAP. The CDR3 totals 19 residues. J lost 6 bases, V lost 1 base, and 14 bases had no gene match. CDR3 sequence reads: CASGLGILTSGSQVDTQYF. Written as DNA, the CDR3 is TGTGCTAGTGGTTTGGGGATACTGACTAGCGGGAGTCAAGTGGATACGCAGTATTTT.

The CDR3 DNA sequence: TGTGCCAGCAGCTTTGGCGGCACTGAAGCTTTCTTT. Amino acids: CASSFGGTEAFF. The chain links TRBV5-4 to TRBJ1-1; D is ambiguous. Germline V gene lookup returns CDR1 SGHNT and CDR2 YYREEE (reference sequence). V dropped 2 bases and J dropped 4 bases, with 6 bases sitting between them. The CDR3 sequence is 12 residues long.

V usage is TRBV7-2 and J usage is TRBJ1-3; D is unclear. This CDR3 is 15 amino acids long. V was pared by 5 bases and J by 0 bases, with 11 bases between. Germline CDR1 is SGHTA and CDR2 is FQGNSA. The DNA for the CDR3 is TGTGCCAGCAGCCCCATGGGCACCTCTGGAAACACCATATATTTT. Residues: CASSPMGTSGNTIYF.

The chain couples TRBV5-8 to TRBJ2-7; D is perhaps TRBD2 (6 bases). This CDR3 comprises 14 residues. V was clipped by 6 bases and J by 3 bases, with 16 bases between them. Looked up from germline, CDR1 is SGHTS and CDR2 is YDEGEE. In nucleotides, the CDR3 is TGTGCCAGCACTCCCGGGACTTCGCTCTACGAGCAGTACTTC. Its protein product is CASTPGTSLYEQYF.

As for this clone: At the DNA level, this CDR3 is encoded by other sequences in the same sample as well. The rearrangement links TRBV7-6 to TRBJ2-7, with D maybe TRBD1 (6 bases). The CDR3 covers 12 residues. Germline assignment: CDR1 SGHVS and CDR2 FNYEAQ. V dropped 0 bases and J dropped 7 bases, with 7 bases sitting between them. For the CDR3, the DNA is TGTGCCAGCAGCTTAGCCACAGGGGAGCAGTACTTC. This sequence encodes CASSLATGEQYF.

The chain links TRBV11-2 to TRBJ1-4, with 8 positions matching TRBD1. V was clipped by 4 bases and J by 6 bases; unmatched bases: 7. The CDR3 length is 15 residues. CDR1 is SGHAT and CDR2 is FQNNGV in the germline V gene. In DNA, the CDR3 is TGTGCCAGCAGCTCCGTCAGGGGGCTGGATGAAAAACTGTTTTTT. It translates to CASSSVRGLDEKLFF.

This clone was counted many times. The chain joins TRBV6-4 to TRBJ2-5, with 14 bases that match TRBD2. Germline CDR1 is MRHNA and CDR2 is SNTAGT. The CDR3 extends over 20 amino acids. V was pared by 1 base and J by 5 bases, with 15 bases of the junction left unmatched. CDR3: CASSDCGGTSGSSVEETQYF. The CDR3, as DNA: TGTGCCAGCAGTGACTGTGGTGGGACTAGCGGGAGTTCGGTGGAGGAGACCCAGTACTTC.

V usage is TRBV30 and J usage is TRBJ1-1; possibly TRBD1 for D (5 bases). Looked up from germline, CDR1 is GTSNPN and CDR2 is SVGIG (reference sequence). Trimming left V 0 bases short and J 4 bases short, with 9 bases between. The CDR3 runs to 13 residues. The CDR3 bases are TGTGCCTGGAGTGTACAGGAATCCACTGAAGCTTTCTTT. Translation: CAWSVQESTEAFF.

The chain carries TRBV19 and TRBJ2-5; 9 bases match TRBD2. The V gene end was trimmed by 1 base and the J gene end by 4 bases; junction bases not matched to a gene: 7. Germline CDR1 is LNHDA and CDR2 is SQIVND (reference sequence). This CDR3 has 16 amino acids. The CDR3 region is CASSIGGLAGTETQYF. CDR3 in DNA: TGTGCCAGTAGTATAGGCGGGCTAGCGGGAACAGAGACCCAGTACTTC.

The chain links TRBV19 to TRBJ2-7; D is perhaps TRBD2 (6 bases). V dropped 7 bases and J dropped 2 bases, with 15 bases sitting between them. This CDR3 has 14 amino acids. Germline values: CDR1 LNHDA, CDR2 SQIVND (reference sequence). The DNA for the CDR3 is TGTGCCAGTACCCCGGGGGACCCAGCCTACGAGCAGTACTTC. It yields the protein CASTPGDPAYEQYF.

This CDR3 reads CAWIAAGGTEAFF. DNA of the CDR3: TGTGCCTGGATCGCTGCAGGGGGCACTGAAGCTTTCTTT. The rearrangement uses TRBV30 and TRBJ1-1; TRBD1 matches at 7 bases. The CDR3 is 13 amino acids. V trimming: 4 bases; J trimming: 4 bases; junction bases outside the gene matches: 6. Germline V gene data show CDR1 as GTSNPN and CDR2 as SVGIG (reference sequence).

The V call is TRBV6-5, the J call TRBJ2-3; the D gene is possibly TRBD2 (6 bases). Between the trimmed V and J ends, which lost 6 bases and 1 base, there was a span of 11 bases. The CDR3 is 14 residues long. Germline CDR1 and CDR2: MNHEY and SVGAGI. The CDR3 region is CASRDYRGTDTQYF. The CDR3 nucleotides read TGTGCCAGCAGGGACTACCGAGGCACAGATACGCAGTATTTT.

This chain uses TRBV7-3 with TRBJ2-2; D not certain. The CDR3 extends over 13 amino acids. Per the germline V gene, CDR1 is SGHTA and CDR2 is FQGTGA. The V end lost 5 bases, the J end lost 4 bases, and 8 bases lay between the germline ends. The CDR3 nucleotides are TGTGCCAGCAGCCCCTCCCTCACCGGGGAGCTGTTTTTT. This encodes CASSPSLTGELFF.

The V and J genes are TRBV10-2 and TRBJ2-2, with TRBD2 identical over 8 bases. Germline V lookup: CDR1 WSHSY, CDR2 SAAADI. The CDR3 runs to 14 residues. The junction had 2 bases not matched to a gene; V was cut back by 5 bases and J by 3 bases. The CDR3 loop reads CASSKREHTGELFF. DNA of the CDR3: TGCGCCAGCAGTAAGCGGGAGCACACCGGGGAGCTGTTTTTT.

This clone was seen a few times. This sequence joins TRBV28 and TRBJ1-4, with 8 bases that match TRBD1. The junction had 8 bases not matched to a gene; V was cut back by 5 bases and J by 0 bases. Germline assignment: CDR1 MDHEN and CDR2 SYDVKM. This CDR3 spans 17 amino acids. DNA for the CDR3: TGTGCCAGCAGTCACCAGGACAGGGTTGCAACTAATGAAAAACTGTTTTTT. It encodes CASSHQDRVATNEKLFF. Supplemented by reference TRBV28 and TRBJ1-4, the full variable domain reads DVKVTQSSRYLVKRTGEKVFLECVQDMDHENMFWYRQDPGLGLRLIYFSYDVKMKEKGDIPEGYSVSREKKERFSLILESASTNQTSMYLCASSHQDRVATNEKLFFGSGTQLSVL.

The chain links TRBV5-1 to TRBJ2-5, with D perhaps TRBD1 or TRBD2 (5 bases each). Trimming cost V 4 bases and J 4 bases, with 17 bases left between them. Looked up from germline, CDR1 is SGHRS and CDR2 is YFSETQ. This CDR3 region has 15 residues. The CDR3 bases are TGCGCCAGCAGCCGGGTCGGGGCGGTTCGAGAGACCCAGTACTTC. Translation gives CASSRVGAVRETQYF.